This T cell receptor (beta chain) was captured in a study of CD8+ T cells in alopecia areata. Study overall: Treated individuals took tofacitinib by mouth, 5 to 10 mg twice daily.

Comments on this clone: The antigen remains undetermined.

Germline V gene sequence: CDR1 MNHEY, CDR2 SVGAGI. The CDR3 spans 15 residues. The junction had 3 bases not matched to a gene; V was cut back by 0 bases and J by 2 bases. Whole-study results and caveats: Mice showed TCR sharing more clearly than patients did, possibly owing to HLA.

RNA extraction was followed by reverse transcription into cDNA, which acted as the sequencing template. The data were produced by immunoSEQ multiplex PCR, yet TCRdb's version contains in-frame clones alone and is incomplete. The data contain 150,000 or so clones, 87% of them seen just once; the ten biggest clones take up approximately 15%. The receptor comes from a human donor with alopecia areata. The rearrangement uses TRBV6-5 and TRBJ1-1; 7 bases match TRBD1. Specimen: CD8+ T cells sorted from blood, collected at week 0. The CDR3 coding sequence is TGTGCCAGCAGTTACTCTACAGGGGCCAACACTGAAGCTTTCTTT. It encodes CASSYSTGANTEAFF.